Described below is a single T cell receptor (beta chain) sequence and its context. No antigen is known for it. Viral peptide pool expansion of antigen-specific CD4+ T cells preceded sequencing in the ViraFEST assay. Upon completion of 10 days in culture, CD4+ T cells were isolated. This record belongs to a study of vaccination effects on CD4 cells after COVID-19. There are 12 residues in the CDR3. Trimming took off 5 bases at V and 6 bases at J, with 8 bases between the two ends. Germline V gene sequence: CDR1 SGDLS, CDR2 YYNGEE. Assay: immunoSEQ multiplex PCR; the TCRdb copy retains only in-frame clones and omits some. The data contain about 14,000 clones, 76% of them singletons.

The rearrangement uses TRBV9 and TRBJ2-2, with no clear D. The origin of this receptor is a human donor who received a COVID-19 vaccine. The sample was CD4+ T cells from PBMCs cultured with HCoV-229E spike peptides, taken before COVID-19 vaccination. CDR3 nucleotide sequence: TGTGCCAGCAGTCCTTGGGCCGGGGAGCTGTTTTTT. Translating it yields CASSPWAGELFF.